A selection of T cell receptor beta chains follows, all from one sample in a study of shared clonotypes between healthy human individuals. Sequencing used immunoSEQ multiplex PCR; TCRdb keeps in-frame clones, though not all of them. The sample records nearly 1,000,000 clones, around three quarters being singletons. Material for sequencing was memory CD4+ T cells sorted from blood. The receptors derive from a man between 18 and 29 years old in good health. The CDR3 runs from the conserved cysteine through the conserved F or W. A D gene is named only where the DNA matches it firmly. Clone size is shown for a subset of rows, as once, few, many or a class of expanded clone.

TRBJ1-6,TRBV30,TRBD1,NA,CAWSVGTGGGRDSPLHF,TGTGCCTGGAGTGTTGGGACAGGGGGGGGAAGGGATTCACCCCTCCACTTT
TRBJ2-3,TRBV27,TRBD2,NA,CASSLSGRGARTDTQYF,TGTGCCAGCAGTTTATCCGGGCGGGGGGCACGAACAGATACGCAGTATTTT
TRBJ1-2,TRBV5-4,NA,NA,CASTKVGRANYGYTF,TGTGCCAGTACCAAAGTGGGCAGGGCCAACTATGGCTACACCTTC
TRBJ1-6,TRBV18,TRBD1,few,CASSPDRSSYNSPLHF,TGTGCCAGCTCACCGGACAGGAGCTCCTATAATTCACCCCTCCACTTT
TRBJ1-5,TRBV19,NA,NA,CASSSDTYSNQPQHF,TGTGCCAGTAGTTCCGACACTTATAGCAATCAGCCCCAGCATTTT
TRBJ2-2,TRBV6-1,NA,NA,CASRALDRSAGELFF,TGTGCCAGCAGGGCCCTAGACAGGTCTGCCGGGGAGCTGTTTTTT
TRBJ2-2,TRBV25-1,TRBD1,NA,CASRRQGSTGELFF,TGTGCCAGCAGAAGACAGGGCAGCACCGGGGAGCTGTTTTTT
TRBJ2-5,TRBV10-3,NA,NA,CATHGQDGREETQYF,TGTGCCACCCACGGCCAGGACGGCCGGGAAGAGACCCAGTACTTC
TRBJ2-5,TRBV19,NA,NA,CASSIQGQETQYF,TGTGCCAGTAGTATACAGGGCCAAGAGACCCAGTACTTC
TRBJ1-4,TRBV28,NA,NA,CASSFRGATNEKLFF,TGTGCCAGCAGTTTCCGGGGCGCGACTAATGAAAAACTGTTTTTT
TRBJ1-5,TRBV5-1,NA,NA,CASSLEGGNQPQHF,TGCGCCAGCAGCTTGGAAGGGGGCAATCAGCCCCAGCATTTT
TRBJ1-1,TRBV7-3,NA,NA,CASSSNTNTEAFF,TGTGCCAGCAGCTCAAACACGAACACTGAAGCTTTCTTT
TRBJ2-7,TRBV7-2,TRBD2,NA,CASSILIIAGVHEQYF,TGTGCCAGCAGCATCCTGATCATAGCGGGAGTTCACGAGCAGTACTTC
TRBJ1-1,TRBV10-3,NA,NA,CAIRAGDTNTEAFF,TGTGCCATCAGGGCAGGGGACACGAACACTGAAGCTTTCTTT
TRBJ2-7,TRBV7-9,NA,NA,CASSYQGGYEQYF,TGTGCCAGCAGCTATCAAGGGGGCTACGAGCAGTACTTC
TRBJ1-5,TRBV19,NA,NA,CASSKGSGEYQPQHF,TGTGCCAGTAGTAAAGGAAGCGGGGAGTATCAGCCCCAGCATTTT
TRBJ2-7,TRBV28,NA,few,CASSRAPSTLGEQYF,TGTGCCAGCAGTCGTGCCCCTTCGACATTGGGCGAGCAGTACTTC
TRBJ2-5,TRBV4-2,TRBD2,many,CASSQEGGGARETQYF,TGTGCCAGCAGCCAAGAGGGCGGGGGGGCCCGGGAGACCCAGTACTTC
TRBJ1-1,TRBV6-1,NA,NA,CASSEGSTLRNTEAFF,TGTGCCAGCAGTGAGGGCAGCACACTCCGGAACACTGAAGCTTTCTTT
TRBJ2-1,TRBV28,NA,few,CASSLTFEQFF,TGTGCCAGCAGTCTGACATTTGAGCAGTTCTTC
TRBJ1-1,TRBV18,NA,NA,CASSSNRGGTEAFF,TGTGCCAGCTCATCGAATAGGGGAGGGACTGAAGCTTTCTTT
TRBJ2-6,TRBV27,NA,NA,CASSFRGMSGANVLTF,TGTGCCAGCAGTTTCCGGGGAATGTCTGGGGCCAACGTCCTGACTTTC
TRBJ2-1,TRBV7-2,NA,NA,CASSFFNYNEQFF,TGTGCCAGCAGCTTCTTCAATTACAATGAGCAGTTCTTC
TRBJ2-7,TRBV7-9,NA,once,CASSLLSGSEQYF,TGTGCCAGCAGCTTACTTTCCGGGAGCGAGCAGTACTTC
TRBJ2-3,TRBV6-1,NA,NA,CASSEHKLSTDTQYF,TGTGCCAGCAGTGAACACAAGCTTAGCACAGATACGCAGTATTTT
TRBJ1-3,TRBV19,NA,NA,CASRDNADTIYF,TGTGCCAGTAGAGATAACGCAGACACCATATATTTT
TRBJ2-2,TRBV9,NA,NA,CASFPTGPGGELFF,TGTGCCAGCTTTCCAACAGGGCCTGGCGGGGAGCTGTTTTTT
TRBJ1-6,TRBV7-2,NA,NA,CASSQGQNSPLHF,TGTGCCAGCAGCCAAGGGCAGAATTCACCCCTCCACTTT
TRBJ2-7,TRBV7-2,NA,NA,CASSLYRGPYEQYF,TGTGCCAGCAGCTTATATAGGGGTCCCTACGAGCAGTACTTC
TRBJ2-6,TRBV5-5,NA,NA,CASSFQGDPGANVLTF,TGTGCCAGCAGCTTCCAGGGAGATCCTGGGGCCAACGTCCTGACTTTC
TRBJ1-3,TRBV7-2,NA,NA,CASSLGALSSGNTIYF,TGTGCCAGCAGCTTAGGTGCCTTGAGCTCTGGAAACACCATATATTTT
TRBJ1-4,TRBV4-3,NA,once,CASSQDLAGVEKLFF,TGCGCCAGCAGCCAAGATCTGGCAGGGGTCGAAAAACTGTTTTTT
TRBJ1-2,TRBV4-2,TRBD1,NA,CASSPVDRAYGYTF,TGTGCCAGCAGCCCTGTAGACAGGGCCTATGGCTACACCTTC
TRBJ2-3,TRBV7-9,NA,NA,CASSSAPGRGQYF,TGTGCCAGCAGCTCAGCCCCGGGACGAGGGCAGTATTTT
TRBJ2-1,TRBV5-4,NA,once,CASSDPSSYNEQFF,TGTGCCAGCAGCGACCCTAGCTCCTACAATGAGCAGTTCTTC
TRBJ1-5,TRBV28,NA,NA,CASGFIGQGSNQPQHF,TGTGCCAGCGGGTTTATCGGGCAGGGGAGCAATCAGCCCCAGCATTTT
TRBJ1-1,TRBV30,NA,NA,CAWRTGTRKPGTEAFF,TGTGCCTGGAGAACCGGGACGAGAAAGCCAGGCACTGAAGCTTTCTTT
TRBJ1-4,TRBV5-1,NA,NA,CASSLVRGTNEKLFF,TGCGCCAGCAGCTTGGTACGGGGGACTAATGAAAAACTGTTTTTT
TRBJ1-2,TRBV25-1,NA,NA,CASSEYTDRYGYTF,TGTGCCAGCAGTGAATATACCGACCGCTATGGCTACACCTTC
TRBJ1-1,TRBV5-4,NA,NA,CASSIVGRKNTEAFF,TGTGCCAGCAGCATTGTGGGGCGAAAGAACACTGAAGCTTTCTTT
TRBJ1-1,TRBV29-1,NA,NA,CSAQRAVQNTEAFF,TGCAGCGCCCAACGGGCCGTACAGAACACTGAAGCTTTCTTT
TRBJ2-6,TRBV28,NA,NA,CASSPEGSGANVLTF,TGTGCCAGCAGTCCGGAGGGCTCTGGGGCCAACGTCCTGACTTTC
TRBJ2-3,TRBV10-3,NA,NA,CAITRTSTDTQYF,TGTGCCATCACACGGACCTCCACAGATACGCAGTATTTT
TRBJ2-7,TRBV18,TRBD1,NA,CASSWGQGEEQYF,TGTGCCAGCTCATGGGGACAGGGGGAAGAGCAGTACTTC
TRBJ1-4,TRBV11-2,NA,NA,CASSFLGPDGLFF,TGTGCCAGCAGCTTCCTGGGACCGGACGGGCTGTTTTTT
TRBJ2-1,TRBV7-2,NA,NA,CASSLGRESVEQFF,TGTGCCAGCAGCTTGGGACGCGAATCGGTTGAGCAGTTCTTC
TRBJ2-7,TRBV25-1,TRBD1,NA,CASANTGTGGEQYF,TGTGCCAGCGCTAATACCGGGACAGGGGGAGAGCAGTACTTC
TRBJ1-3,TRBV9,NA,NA,CASSVSGGNGNTIYF,TGTGCCAGCAGCGTATCGGGGGGGAACGGAAACACCATATATTTT
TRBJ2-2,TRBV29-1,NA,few,CSVWVYTGELFF,TGCAGCGTGTGGGTATATACCGGGGAGCTGTTTTTT
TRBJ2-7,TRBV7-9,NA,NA,CASSPSGPYEQYF,TGTGCCAGCAGCCCGTCGGGACCCTACGAGCAGTACTTC